The 4 T cell receptor beta chains listed next were all sequenced from one sample in a study of blood T cells in healthy people across ages. The use of a sample-barcoded 5' primer and a J-beta primer mix characterized a second PCR of roughly 6 to 11 cycles. TCRdb used MiXCR to reprocess the 5' RACE reads, holding one entry per CDR3 protein. This table holds about 1.8 million distinct CDR3 sequences, about 49% found once. Sequenced material: blood. These receptors came from a woman in her thirties or forties in good health.

The V and J genes are TRBV13 and TRBJ2-7; 8 bases align to TRBD1. The CDR3 spans 14 residues. Germline V gives CDR1 PRHDT, CDR2 FYEKMQ (reference sequence). V gave up 1 base and J gave up 5 bases; unmatched junction bases: 4. This CDR3 reads CASSLVDRGNEQYF. The CDR3 bases are TGTGCCAGCAGCTTAGTCGACAGGGGTAACGAGCAGTACTTC.

The chain combines TRBV7-6 with TRBJ1-6; D call uncertain. V dropped 2 bases and J dropped 11 bases, with 25 bases sitting between them. CDR1 and CDR2 from the germline V gene are SGHVS and FNYEAQ. The CDR3 loop spans 18 amino acids. The CDR3 DNA is TGTGCCAGCAGCTTAACGACCATCAGGCCGACCGATGCGGCACCCCTCCACTTT. Protein: CASSLTTIRPTDAAPLHF.

This clonotype was detected ten times or more. The chain combines TRBV15 with TRBJ1-6; 9 bases fit TRBD1. The germline V gene has CDR1 LNHNV and CDR2 YYDKDF (reference sequence). CDR3 length: 19 amino acids. V was clipped by 1 base and J by 9 bases; unmatched bases: 16. The CDR3 here is CATSRALTGTGSSSSPLHF. The CDR3 nucleotides are TGTGCCACCAGCAGAGCACTGACCGGGACAGGGAGTTCGTCTTCACCCCTCCACTTT. Combining the CDR3 with reference TRBV15 and TRBJ1-6 gives the whole variable domain DAMVIQNPRYQVTQFGKPVTLSCSQTLNHNVMYWYQQKSSQAPKLLFHYYDKDFNNEADTPDNFQSRRPNTSFCFLDIRSPGLGDTAMYLCATSRALTGTGSSSSPLHFGNGTRLTVT.

This chain links TRBV5-1 with TRBJ2-2, with TRBD2 matching 11 bases. From germline, CDR1 is SGHRS and CDR2 YFSETQ. V gave up 4 bases and J gave up 5 bases; unmatched junction bases: 10. The CDR3 loop spans 17 amino acids. Here the CDR3 DNA reads TGCGCCAGCAGCGGAGGACCACTAGCGGGGGAAACCGGGGAGCTGTTTTTT. Protein sequence: CASSGGPLAGETGELFF.